The entry below describes one T cell receptor (beta chain). What it recognizes is unknown. An end of the junction does not agree with germline; a read error may underlie this. Each subset's genomic DNA was split evenly across several immunoSEQ plates. The table came from immunoSEQ multiplex PCR; TCRdb's copy has only in-frame clones and leaves some out. The table includes approximately 320,000 clones, about nine tenths detected once. The sample comes from a study of shared clonotypes between healthy human individuals. Study results and caveats: Estimated richness was generally greater in naive than memory subsets.

CDR1 and CDR2 from the germline V gene are SSHAT and FNYEAQ (reference sequence). This CDR3 contains 15 residues. This TCR was recovered from a man aged 18 to 29 in good health. Material: memory CD8+ T cells sorted from blood. Subset here: CD45RO+ cells pooled with CCR7-negative TemRA cells. The chain is built from TRBV7-7 and TRBJ2-5, with 13 bases that match TRBD2. The DNA of the CDR3 is TGTGCTAGCAGCATGGGACTAGCGGGACAAGAGACCCAGTACTTC. This gives the protein CASSMGLAGQETQYF.